The 29 T cell receptor beta chains below were found in one sample sequenced in a study of early T cells in non-severe SARS-CoV-2 infection. TCRdb redid the calling of the 5' RACE reads with MiXCR, one entry per CDR3 protein. The sample includes tens of thousands of distinct CDR3 sequences, roughly 12% of them seen just once. The sequencing here drew on whole blood, taken at baseline. All receptors come from an adult who was a healthcare worker with PCR-confirmed SARS-CoV-2 infection or an uninfected control (not recorded which).

The V gene is TRBV11-2, the J gene TRBJ2-5; TRBD1 is a possible D gene (5 bases). This CDR3 contains 13 residues. The germline CDR1 and CDR2 sequences are SGHAT and FQNNGV. V was trimmed by 5 bases and J by 3 bases, leaving 10 bases between them. The CDR3 coding sequence is TGTGCCAGCAGCGAAGGGGCGAAAGAGACCCAGTACTTC. It translates to CASSEGAKETQYF.

The rearrangement joins TRBV6-2 or TRBV6-3 to TRBJ2-7, with TRBD2 matching over 7 bases. The CDR3 spans 14 residues. Trimming cost V 7 bases and J 1 base; bases outside gene matches: 7. Germline loops: CDR1 MNHEY, CDR2 SVGEGT. The CDR3 bases are TGTGCCAGCATCGAGCGGGGCAGGTCCTACGAGCAGTACTTC. Residues: CASIERGRSYEQYF.

This clonotype was counted many times. The chain recombines TRBV7-3 with TRBJ2-7; possibly TRBD2 for D (5 bases). V lost 2 bases and J lost 0, with 11 bases in between. The CDR3 has 15 residues. Germline V CDR1 and CDR2: SGHTA, FQGTGA. CDR3 DNA sequence: TGTGCCAGCAGCTTAGGCCCGGGAAGCTCCTACGAGCAGTACTTC. This sequence encodes CASSLGPGSSYEQYF.

This clonotype was recorded at least ten times. The gene calls are TRBV10-3 and TRBJ1-4; D is undetermined. Germline V lookup: CDR1 ENHRY, CDR2 SYGVKD. The V end was cut by 0 bases, the J end by 10 bases, with 9 bases between. The CDR3 spans 13 residues. The CDR3 here is CAISESNIGKLFF. The CDR3 DNA follows: TGTGCCATCAGTGAGTCTAATATCGGAAAACTGTTTTTT.

Ten or more counts support this clonotype. The chain couples TRBV5-1 to TRBJ2-3; D is ambiguous. The CDR3 spans 12 residues. Germline V gene lookup returns CDR1 SGHRS and CDR2 YFSETQ. Trimming took 1 base from V and 5 from J, leaving 5 bases between them. In DNA, the CDR3 is TGCGCCAGCAGCTTGTTAGGAGATACGCAGTATTTT. It translates to CASSLLGDTQYF.

The J gene is TRBJ2-3, the V gene TRBV20-1; 8 bases agree with TRBD2. Looked up from germline, CDR1 is DFQATT and CDR2 is SNEGSKA (reference sequence). The CDR3 is 16 residues long. The V segment lost 0 bases and the J segment 2 bases; nucleotides outside the gene matches: 7. The CDR3 DNA sequence: TGCAGTGCTAGAGATCTGGCGGGGGGACCCACAGATACGCAGTATTTT. Its protein is CSARDLAGGPTDTQYF.

This chain links TRBV5-1 with TRBJ2-5, with 9 positions matching TRBD1. Germline V CDR1 and CDR2: SGHRS, YFSETQ. With V trimmed by 0 bases and J by 5 bases, 5 bases remained unmatched. The CDR3 sequence is 15 residues long. The CDR3 nucleotides read TGCGCCAGCAGCTTGGGCGGACAGGGGCTTGAGACCCAGTACTTC. It yields the protein CASSLGGQGLETQYF.

In its sample, this clonotype was seen a few times. The chain carries TRBV15 and TRBJ1-5; no clear D. Trimming cost V 5 bases and J 7 bases, with 9 bases left between them. The CDR3 has 12 amino acids. Germline V gene sequence: CDR1 LNHNV, CDR2 YYDKDF (reference sequence). CDR3: CATSSQNQPQHF. The CDR3 DNA sequence: TGTGCCACCAGCTCCCAAAACCAGCCCCAGCATTTT.

There are a few counts of this clonotype. V is TRBV12-3 or TRBV12-4 and J is TRBJ2-3; D ambiguous. Trimming cost V 4 bases and J 0 bases, with 14 bases left between them. This CDR3 contains 16 residues. The CDR3 loop reads CASSSEVYASTDTQYF. For the CDR3, the DNA is TGTGCCAGCAGTTCCGAAGTCTACGCTAGCACAGATACGCAGTATTTT.

The gene calls are TRBV29-1 and TRBJ2-3; 8 positions match TRBD2. Germline V gene data show CDR1 as SQVTM and CDR2 as ANQGSEA. The CDR3 consists of 15 residues. Trimming cost V 1 base and J 6 bases; bases outside gene matches: 9. The CDR3 loop reads CSVEVLGGGRDTQYF. CDR3 nucleotide sequence: TGCAGCGTTGAAGTTCTCGGCGGGGGGAGGGATACGCAGTATTTT.

Only a few counts were recorded for this clonotype. The rearrangement links TRBV4-3 to TRBJ2-6, with D tentatively TRBD1 (5 bases). This CDR3 region has 19 residues. V was pared by 2 bases and J by 4 bases, with 21 bases between. The germline gives CDR1 LGHNA, CDR2 YSLEER. The CDR3 DNA is TGCGCCAGCAGCCAACGGGCCGATGGGGCCTCCGCGGGGGCCAACGTCCTGACTTTC. This encodes CASSQRADGASAGANVLTF.

This clonotype was seen only a few times. The chain has TRBV30 and TRBJ1-6; no firm D call. With 4 bases removed from V and 7 bases from J, the gap between germline ends came to 5 bases. Germline V gene sequence: CDR1 GTSNPN, CDR2 SVGIG (reference sequence). This CDR3 spans 11 amino acids. The CDR3 region has the DNA TGTGCCTGGAATCGGAATTCACCCCTCCACTTT. Its translation: CAWNRNSPLHF.

The gene calls are TRBV7-8 and TRBJ2-1; D call uncertain. The CDR3 sequence is 15 residues long. The germline CDR1 and CDR2 sequences are SGHVS and FQNEAQ. Trimming cost V 5 bases and J 2 bases, with 13 bases left between them. CDR3 nucleotide sequence: TGTGCCAGCAGCCGTAGACTCCGACCCTACAATGAGCAGTTCTTC. It specifies CASSRRLRPYNEQFF.

This clonotype was detected only a few times. The chain uses TRBV27 and TRBJ1-4; D is undetermined. Germline V lookup: CDR1 MNHEY, CDR2 SMNVEV (reference sequence). The CDR3 is made up of 14 amino acids. V was clipped by 5 bases and J by 8 bases, with 15 bases between them. The CDR3 reads CASSPQVFNEKLFF. CDR3 nucleotide sequence: TGTGCCAGCAGTCCCCAGGTGTTTAACGAAAAACTGTTTTTT.

This chain joins TRBV6-2 or TRBV6-3 and TRBJ2-1; TRBD1 matches 7 bases. Germline V lookup: CDR1 MNHEY, CDR2 SVGEGT. V trimming: 7 bases; J trimming: 1 base; junction bases outside the gene matches: 13. CDR3 length: 17 amino acids. In nucleotides, the CDR3 is TGTGCCAGCACCCAGGGCCCCGGGACAGCTTCCTACAATGAGCAGTTCTTC. Its protein is CASTQGPGTASYNEQFF.

This clonotype was observed at least ten times. The chain is built from TRBV7-8 and TRBJ1-1; 10 bases fit TRBD1. V was pared by 4 bases and J by 3 bases, with 5 bases of the junction left unmatched. CDR3 length: 15 residues. CDR1 SGHVS and CDR2 FQNEAQ come from the germline V gene. Here the CDR3 DNA reads TGTGCCAGCAGCTCATCCGGGACAGGGGACACTGAAGCTTTCTTT. It is translated as CASSSSGTGDTEAFF.

This clonotype was observed at least ten times. V is TRBV7-3 and J is TRBJ2-1; 9 nucleotides agree with TRBD1. The germline gives CDR1 SGHTA, CDR2 FQGTGA. The V segment lost 2 bases and the J segment 4 bases; nucleotides outside the gene matches: 9. There are 17 residues in the CDR3. For the CDR3, the DNA is TGTGCCAGCAGCTTACCGACAGGGGGAGGGCTATACAATGAGCAGTTCTTC. The encoded protein is CASSLPTGGGLYNEQFF.

V and J are TRBV11-3 and TRBJ1-5, with a possible D match to TRBD1 (5 bases). This CDR3 contains 17 residues. Trimming pared 8 bases from V and 7 bases from J, leaving 27 bases between. CDR1 SGHNT and CDR2 YENEEA come from the germline V gene. The CDR3 DNA is TGTGCCAGCGCATCCGGATGGGGGGAACATTGGGACCAGCCCCAGCATTTT. Amino acids: CASASGWGEHWDQPQHF.

This clonotype was detected only a few times. The chain's CDR3 is CASSQRQDTGELFF. The CDR3 DNA is TGTGCCAGCAGCCAACGACAGGACACCGGGGAGCTGTTTTTT. The chain links TRBV9 to TRBJ2-2; D possibly corresponds to TRBD1 (6 bases). This CDR3 region has 14 residues. Germline CDR1 and CDR2: SGDLS and YYNGEE. Trimming shortened V by 4 bases and J by 3 bases, and 10 bases separated the two germline ends.

This clonotype was counted ten times or more. This sequence joins TRBV20-1 and TRBJ2-5; 11 nucleotides align to TRBD2. Trimming at V came to 5 bases and at J to 0 bases, leaving 11 bases not matched to a gene. The length of the CDR3 is 17 residues. Germline V gene lookup returns CDR1 DFQATT and CDR2 SNEGSKA (reference sequence). The CDR3 here is CSAFSPGLAGDQETQYF. The CDR3 nucleotides read TGCAGTGCTTTCTCACCTGGACTAGCGGGTGACCAAGAGACCCAGTACTTC.

The gene calls are TRBV6-1 and TRBJ1-1; D ambiguous. This CDR3 has 15 amino acids. CDR1 is MNHNS and CDR2 is SASEGT in the germline V gene. V lost 5 bases and J lost 4, with 17 bases in between. Here the CDR3 DNA reads TGTGCCAGCAGTACCCTGGGAGGGCGACCCACTGAAGCTTTCTTT. Its protein is CASSTLGGRPTEAFF.

This clonotype was detected a few times. The V call is TRBV12-3 or TRBV12-4, the J call TRBJ2-3; a possible D gene is TRBD2 (6 bases). This CDR3 region has 15 residues. Trimming cost V 3 bases and J 2 bases, with 12 bases left between them. The CDR3 spells CASSFGAGYTDTQYF. DNA of the CDR3: TGTGCCAGCAGTTTCGGGGCGGGGTACACAGATACGCAGTATTTT.

This clonotype was observed many times. The V call is TRBV6-6, the J call TRBJ2-3, with TRBD1 matching 7 bases. This CDR3 has 12 amino acids. With V trimmed by 7 bases and J by 5 bases, 3 bases remained unmatched. Germline CDR1 is MNHNY and CDR2 is SVGAGI (reference sequence). CDR3 sequence reads: CASIQGEDTQYF. The CDR3 bases are TGTGCCAGCATCCAGGGGGAAGATACGCAGTATTTT.

Ten or more counts support this clonotype. The V gene is TRBV12-3 or TRBV12-4, the J gene TRBJ2-2; D unresolved. This CDR3 contains 12 residues. V lost 5 bases and J 6 bases, leaving 7 bases between the germline ends. Here the CDR3 reads CASSNSPGELFF. The CDR3 DNA is TGTGCCAGCAGTAATAGCCCCGGGGAGCTGTTTTTT.

This clonotype showed up many times. V gene TRBV24-1 combines with J gene TRBJ1-1; no clear D. Per germline, CDR1 KGHDR and CDR2 SFDVKD. This CDR3 spans 12 amino acids. V lost 5 bases and J lost 6, with 9 bases in between. The CDR3 here is CATSVRASEAFF. Here the CDR3 DNA reads TGTGCCACCAGTGTGCGGGCGTCTGAAGCTTTCTTT.

Only a few counts were recorded for this clonotype. This chain joins TRBV7-9 and TRBJ1-5; D unclear. This CDR3 spans 15 amino acids. Germline V CDR1 and CDR2: SEHNR, FQNEAQ (reference sequence). V gave up 3 bases and J gave up 1 base, with 10 bases separating them. The CDR3 reads CASSLGDESNQPQHF. The CDR3, as DNA: TGTGCCAGCAGCTTGGGCGACGAGAGCAATCAGCCCCAGCATTTT.

Only a few counts were recorded for this clonotype. The chain joins TRBV25-1 to TRBJ1-2, with 7 nucleotides matching TRBD1. V was clipped by 6 bases and J by 6 bases; unmatched bases: 7. Germline V gene data show CDR1 as MGHDK and CDR2 as SYGVNS. This CDR3 has 13 amino acids. DNA for the CDR3: TGTGCCAGCAGACACGGGACAGAACATGGCTACACCTTC. Translation: CASRHGTEHGYTF.

In this sample, this clonotype turned up a few times. The chain uses TRBV7-9 and TRBJ2-3; D might be TRBD2 (7 bases). CDR1 SEHNR and CDR2 FQNEAQ come from the germline V gene (reference sequence). The CDR3 sequence is 16 residues long. The V end was cut by 5 bases, the J end by 1 base, with 16 bases between. Written as DNA, the CDR3 is TGTGCCAGCAGCCGAAGGGGGGGCGGTGGCACAGATACGCAGTATTTT. Its translation: CASSRRGGGGTDTQYF.

This clonotype has at least ten counts. V usage is TRBV6-6 and J usage is TRBJ1-5, with D possibly TRBD1 on 6 matching bases. Germline V lookup: CDR1 MNHNY, CDR2 SVGAGI (reference sequence). The CDR3 has 13 amino acids. The V and J ends lost 5 bases and 5 bases respectively, with 10 bases between them. The CDR3: CASSPDRYQPQHF. CDR3 DNA sequence: TGTGCCAGCAGTCCGGACAGATATCAGCCCCAGCATTTT.